This T cell receptor (beta chain) was documented in a study of T cells expressing NK-cell markers. Study conclusions and caveats: Dominant NKG2C+ clonotypes in six donors made up roughly 1.0-7.0% of CD8+ T cells.

This CDR3 is built from 15 residues. CDR1 is DFQATT, CDR2 SNEGSKA, per germline (reference sequence). Turning to this clonotype: Its specificity is unknown.

UMI-tagged 5'RACE template switching yielded the TCR beta cDNA. TCRdb derives one entry per CDR3 protein from the 5' RACE reads, leaving out DNA. This table lists about 460,000 distinct CDR3 sequences. The TCR was taken from a woman aged 45-65 years in good health. What was sequenced was blood T cells: a sorted CD56 or NKG2C T cell subset, CD4+ or CD8+ T cells, or bulk PBMC T cells (not recorded which). The chain carries TRBV20-1 and TRBJ2-1; TCRdb proposes TRBD2, but this gene call is untestable without DNA. CDR3 sequence: CSARADFDSYNEQFF.